The 5 T cell receptor beta chains presented below share a single source sample, sequenced in a study of blood T cell repertoires in COVID-19. TCRdb keeps only in-frame clones here, not all; method: immunoSEQ multiplex PCR. The sample contains roughly 250,000 clones, approximately 87% of which appear only once. Sequenced input: peripheral blood. The receptors originated from a human donor in a cohort sampled during active COVID-19.

The V and J genes are TRBV21-1 and TRBJ2-1; the tabulated D call, TRBD1, remains unverified against the DNA. TRBV21-1 is recorded as a pseudogene. This CDR3 spans 13 amino acids. The CDR3 here is CASSFLQCNEQFF. CDR3 nucleotides: TGTGCCAGCAGCTTCCTCCAGTGCAATGAGCAGTTCTTC.

The rearrangement uses TRBV10-3 and TRBJ2-7; D is unresolved. Germline V gives CDR1 ENHRY, CDR2 SYGVKD. The CDR3 spans 13 residues. Trimming removed 3 bases at V and 2 bases at J, with 8 bases between. CDR3: CAISELGPYEQYF. The CDR3 DNA reads as TGTGCCATCAGTGAATTGGGCCCCTACGAGCAGTACTTC.

This clone was counted a single time. This CDR3 reads CASSLQGLQETQYF. CDR3 coding DNA: TGTGCCAGCAGCCTGCAGGGTCTCCAAGAGACCCAGTACTTC. This sequence joins TRBV7-2 and TRBJ2-5, with a weak D call TRBD1 (5 bases). This CDR3 is built from 14 residues. Between the trimmed V and J ends, which lost 5 bases and 1 base, there was a span of 11 bases. Germline-derived CDR1 and CDR2 are SGHTA and FQGNSA.

The V call is TRBV5-1, the J call TRBJ1-1, with D perhaps matching TRBD1 (6 bases). The germline V gene encodes CDR1 SGHRS and CDR2 YFSETQ. The length of the CDR3 is 14 residues. V was shortened by 0 bases and J by 4 bases, with 10 bases between the two germline ends. CDR3 amino acids: CASSLDGGLTEAFF. The CDR3 region has the DNA TGCGCCAGCAGCTTGGATGGGGGCCTCACTGAAGCTTTCTTT.

In regard to this clone: At the DNA level, this CDR3 is encoded by other sequences in the same sample as well. This chain joins TRBV7-3 and TRBJ1-1; 9 nucleotides align to TRBD1. The germline V gene encodes CDR1 SGHTA and CDR2 FQGTGA. This CDR3 region has 14 residues. V was pared by 6 bases and J by 1 base, with 3 bases of the junction left unmatched. CDR3 amino acids: CASSLTGGNTEAFF. The CDR3 DNA follows: TGTGCCAGCAGTCTGACAGGGGGGAACACTGAAGCTTTCTTT. Complete variable domain (other parts from reference TRBV7-3 and TRBJ1-1): GAGVSQTPSNKVTEKGKYVELRCDPISGHTALYWYRQSLGQGPEFLIYFQGTGAADDSGLPNDRFFAVRPEGSVSTLKIQRTERGDSAVYLCASSLTGGNTEAFFGQGTRLTVV.